The clone carrying this TCR beta chain was found a few times. Its antigen is currently unknown. The treatment was: approximately 10-day PBMC culture with coronavirus spike peptide pools or control peptides (ViraFEST assay). Collection of the unexposed donor's CD4+ T cells took place before the COVID-19 pandemic (2011-2018). This sample was included in a study of vaccination and CD4 T cells after COVID-19. Study-level results: Convalescent patients displayed spike mono-reactivity in 304 of 307 vaccine-specific clones.

Sequenced with the Oncomine TCR Beta short-read assay was DNA taken from cultured CD4+ T cells. Genomic DNA from cultured CD4+ T cells was extracted. TCRdb reprocessed the PCR reads via MiXCR and lists one record per CDR3 protein. This table holds 4,600 or so distinct CDR3 sequences, more than 55% found once. The CDR3 has 16 residues. CDR1 and CDR2 (germline): DFQATT, SNEGSKA (reference sequence). Unmatched junction bases numbered 9, after V lost 3 bases and J lost 2 bases. The chain combines TRBV20-1 with TRBJ2-3; TRBD2 aligns across 9 bases. This sequence was found in a human donor in good health. The sample taken for sequencing was CD4+ T cells from blood, cultured in vitro. The CDR3: CSASFGAGGYTDTQYF. The DNA for the CDR3 is TGCAGTGCTAGTTTCGGAGCGGGAGGCTACACAGATACGCAGTATTTT.